This T cell receptor beta chain comes out of a study of cytomegalovirus exposure and HLA in healthy donors. The PCR used 60 Vbeta and 13 Jbeta primers. Data came from immunoSEQ multiplex PCR; TCRdb stores just in-frame clones and leaves some out. The sample holds some 170,000 clones, roughly 70% seen once. Trimming stripped 3 bases from V and 2 bases from J, with 25 bases between. Per germline, CDR1 MNHEY and CDR2 SMNVEV (reference sequence). This CDR3 comprises 19 residues. Input material: PBMCs. The rearrangement uses TRBV27 and TRBJ1-1, with D perhaps TRBD1 (6 bases). The TCR comes from a woman in her 50s in good health and CMV-seropositive. The CDR3 sequence: CASSFWENRQAGGNTEAFF. The CDR3 nucleotides are TGTGCCAGCAGTTTTTGGGAAAACCGACAGGCAGGCGGCAACACTGAAGCTTTCTTT.